Reported below is one T cell receptor beta chain. Germline CDR1 is SNHLY and CDR2 is FYNNEI. CDR3 size: 13 residues. Trimming at V came to 6 bases and at J to 4 bases, leaving 2 bases not matched to a gene. Original methodology: Amplification of reference gene primers was used by the study to estimate nucleated cell counts. Sequencing used immunoSEQ multiplex PCR; TCRdb keeps in-frame clones, though not all of them. That table supplies the V and J calls and clone size; D and trimming were determined from the DNA. The table lists around 220,000 clones, approximately 86% of them singletons, with 4.9% in the top ten. The entry originates in a study of blood T cell repertoires in COVID-19. Across the whole study: There were acute and convalescent COVID-19 samples, and they came from the United States, Italy and Spain. Sources were T cells, B-cell-depleted T cells, or PBMCs; the material itself was cDNA or gDNA.

This chain uses TRBV2 with TRBJ2-5, with TRBD2 identical over 10 bases. Sequencing was performed on peripheral blood. This clonotype was obtained from a woman aged 80 or older with active or convalescent COVID-19. The DNA for the CDR3 is TGTGCCAGCAGACTAGCGGGAAGAGAGACCCAGTACTTC. Its translation: CASRLAGRETQYF.